The 10 T cell receptor beta chains below were found in one sample sequenced in a study of identical twins (dated by TCRdb to the mid-2010s). Preparation of the library involved 5' RACE. TCRdb records Illumina HiSeq 2000 as the sequencer. Using fastp trimming at Q25 and MiXCR clonotype assembly, TCRdb reanalyzed the public sequencing data and kept in-frame beta chains. Every CDR3 protein is listed once, alongside the most common genes and DNA of its rows. This sample is represented by fewer than 900,000 distinct CDR3 sequences; over 20% of them were singletons. Of the sample, 4.3% is held by the ten largest clones. The same sample was also used in a study of T cells expressing NK-cell markers.

Sequencing was performed on PBMCs. The receptors come from a woman between 18 and 30 years old in good health.

The chain combines TRBV5-1 with TRBJ1-2; unclear D gene. This CDR3 region has 12 residues. Germline lookup yields CDR1 SGHRS and CDR2 YFSETQ. The germline V and J ends were trimmed by 4 bases and 3 bases, with 7 bases remaining between them. CDR3 amino acids: CASSEPYYGYTF. Here the CDR3 DNA reads TGCGCCAGCAGCGAACCTTACTATGGCTACACCTTC.

This clonotype was observed many times. The genes are TRBV29-1 and TRBJ2-1; TRBD2 is a possible D gene (5 bases). Trimming removed 7 bases from V and 9 bases from J, with 16 bases in between. CDR1 and CDR2 from the germline V gene are SQVTM and ANQGSEA. The CDR3 is made up of 12 amino acids. CDR3 region: CSAEEATTEQFF. Here the CDR3 DNA reads TGCAGCGCCGAGGAGGCCACGACTGAGCAGTTCTTC.

The chain couples TRBV20-1 to TRBJ2-5; D gene ambiguous. The length of the CDR3 is 13 residues. The V gene's germline CDR1 is DFQATT and CDR2 SNEGSKA (reference sequence). V was clipped by 4 bases and J by 3 bases, with 12 bases between them. CDR3 loop: CSAIKPAEETQYF. CDR3 nucleotides: TGCAGTGCTATCAAACCGGCCGAAGAGACCCAGTACTTC.

This clonotype was detected only a few times. This rearrangement joins TRBV20-1 to TRBJ1-4; unclear D gene. The CDR3 covers 14 residues. CDR1 and CDR2 (germline): DFQATT, SNEGSKA (reference sequence). V lost 5 bases and J 0 bases, leaving 10 bases between the germline ends. This chain's CDR3 is CSARLQATNEKLFF. CDR3 coding DNA: TGCAGTGCTCGGCTACAAGCAACTAATGAAAAACTGTTTTTT.

The DNA for the CDR3 is TGCGCCAGCAGCGCCCGGACTACCCAAGAGACCCAGTACTTC. It translates to CASSARTTQETQYF. The chain recombines TRBV5-1 with TRBJ2-5; tentatively, D is TRBD2 (6 bases). CDR3 size: 14 residues. V was cut by 4 bases and J by 1 base, with 11 bases left in between. From germline, CDR1 is SGHRS and CDR2 YFSETQ.

V gene TRBV12-3 or TRBV12-4 combines with J gene TRBJ1-2; D is ambiguous. The CDR3 consists of 15 residues. V was pared by 5 bases and J by 4 bases, with 17 bases between. This CDR3 reads CASSARAPRGYGYTF. In DNA form, the CDR3 reads TGTGCCAGCAGTGCCCGGGCTCCCCGGGGCTATGGCTACACCTTC.

This chain links TRBV28 with TRBJ2-7; D uncertain. The CDR3 is 13 amino acids. Trimming left V 8 bases short and J 1 base short, with 12 bases between. CDR1 is MDHEN and CDR2 is SYDVKM in the germline V gene. The CDR3 bases are TGTGCCAGCGGAAATACCGGGTCCTACGAGCAGTACTTC. Its translation: CASGNTGSYEQYF.

This clonotype was seen a few times. The chain links TRBV20-1 to TRBJ1-6; a weak D match, TRBD1 (6 bases). Germline assignment: CDR1 DFQATT and CDR2 SNEGSKA (reference sequence). V was shortened by 5 bases and J by 6 bases, with 11 bases between the two germline ends. CDR3 size: 13 residues. The CDR3 DNA follows: TGCAGTGCTGTCCGGGACACTAATTCACCCCTCCACTTT. Translated: CSAVRDTNSPLHF.

CDR3 in amino acids: CASSLVGRTTDTQYF. The DNA of the CDR3 is TGTGCCAGCAGTTTAGTGGGGCGGACCACAGATACGCAGTATTTT. J is TRBJ2-3 and V is TRBV12-3 or TRBV12-4; perhaps TRBD1 as D (5 bases). The CDR3 runs to 15 residues. The V and J ends lost 1 base and 2 bases respectively, with 10 bases between them.

The rearrangement joins TRBV5-7 to TRBJ2-1, with 7 bases matching TRBD1. TRBV5-7 is placed among ORFs of uncertain function. CDR3 length: 17 amino acids. Trimming at V came to 5 bases and at J to 4 bases, leaving 15 bases not matched to a gene. The CDR3 DNA reads as TGTGCCAGCAGTTCCGACAGGGTCTTACTGAGGTACAATGAGCAGTTCTTC. Protein: CASSSDRVLLRYNEQFF.